This TCR beta chain was documented in a study of PD-L1 blockade in urothelial cancer. CDR3 size: 13 residues. V was shortened by 0 bases and J by 1 base, with 3 bases between the two germline ends. The germline gives CDR1 SGHAT, CDR2 FQNNGV. The time point was: pretreatment peripheral blood. Clones were read by immunoSEQ multiplex PCR, and TCRdb kept only the in-frame ones, dropping some. The table lists about 87,000 clones, approximately 88% of them singletons. Here the sequenced sample was PBMCs, taken around atezolizumab (anti-PD-L1) treatment. This sequence joins TRBV11-2 and TRBJ1-1; D is ambiguous. This receptor was taken from a woman older than 75 with urothelial cancer. CDR3 loop: CASSLDGNTEAFF. DNA of the CDR3: TGTGCCAGCAGCTTAGACGGGAACACTGAAGCTTTCTTT.